This T cell receptor beta chain was documented in a study of shared clonotypes between healthy human individuals. The germline V gene has CDR1 MNHEY and CDR2 SVGAGI. The length of the CDR3 is 14 residues. Deletions cut 2 bases from V and 3 bases from J, with 11 bases between. Donors comprised healthy HIV-negative adults lacking recent acute infections or vaccinations. Both subsets, CD45RA+ naive and CD45RA-negative memory, were split from the CD4+ cells. A few counts support this clone. Original methodology: Filtering was not the same, since immunoSEQ gave junction-only sequences without quality scores. The data were produced by immunoSEQ multiplex PCR, yet TCRdb's version contains in-frame clones alone and is incomplete. V and J calls and clone size come straight from that table; D and trimming were deduced from the DNA. Of about 1 million clones listed, 65% to 80% are singletons.

This sequence joins TRBV6-5 and TRBJ2-7, with D possibly matching TRBD1 (6 bases). The sample comprised memory CD4+ T cells sorted from blood. Subset given: CD45RA-negative fraction. The receptor was derived from a man aged 18 to 30 in good health. The CDR3 nucleotides read TGTGCCAGCAGTTACAACGAGGGGGTCTACGAGCAGTACTTC. It specifies CASSYNEGVYEQYF.